This T cell receptor beta chain is drawn from a study of cytomegalovirus exposure and HLA in healthy donors. The repertoire was sequenced with immunoSEQ multiplex PCR; TCRdb's copy has only in-frame clones and lacks some. The sample carries some 180,000 clones, approximately 89% recorded once. V was pared by 2 bases and J by 1 base, with 13 bases between. CDR3 length: 15 residues. Germline CDR1 reads SGHRS; CDR2 reads YFSETQ. Whole-study results and caveats: Researchers counted approximately 160 TCR beta chains as cytomegalovirus-associated. The tendency of first-cohort TCR clusters to co-occur in the 90 to 150 validation repertoires emerged from a later analysis.

As concerns this clone: Its antigen remains unknown.

This TCR came from a man aged 25-45 years in good health and CMV-seropositive. Source material: PBMCs. The chain joins TRBV5-1 to TRBJ2-7; a weak D match, TRBD2 (6 bases). In DNA form, the CDR3 reads TGCGCCAGCAGCTTTGCGGGACGAGCGTCCTACGAGCAGTACTTC. It yields the protein CASSFAGRASYEQYF.